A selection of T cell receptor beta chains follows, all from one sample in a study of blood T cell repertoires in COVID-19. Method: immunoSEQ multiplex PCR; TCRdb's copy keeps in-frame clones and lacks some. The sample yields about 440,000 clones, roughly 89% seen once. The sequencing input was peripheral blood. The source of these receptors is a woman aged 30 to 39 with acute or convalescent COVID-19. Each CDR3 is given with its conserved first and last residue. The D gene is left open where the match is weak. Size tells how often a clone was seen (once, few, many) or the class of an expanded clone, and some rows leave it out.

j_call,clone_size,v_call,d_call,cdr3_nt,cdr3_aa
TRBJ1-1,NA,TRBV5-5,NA,TGTGCCAGCAGCCCTAGGACAGAGAACACTGAAGCTTTCTTT,CASSPRTENTEAFF
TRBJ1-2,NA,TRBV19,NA,TGTGCCAGTAGTATCCGTCTGGGCAGTCCGGATGGCTACACCTTC,CASSIRLGSPDGYTF
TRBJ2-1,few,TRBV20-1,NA,TGCAGTGCTAGTAACCACCGCCCGGGAAACAATGAGCAGTTCTTC,CSASNHRPGNNEQFF
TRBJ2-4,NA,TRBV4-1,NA,TGCGCCAGCAGCCAAGTTGGCCAAACCAAAAACATTCAGTACTTC,CASSQVGQTKNIQYF
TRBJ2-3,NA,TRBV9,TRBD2,TGTGCCAGCAGCGAAGCGGGGGGGCGTGGAGATACGCAGTATTTT,CASSEAGGRGDTQYF
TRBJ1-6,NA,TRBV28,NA,TGTGCCAGCACTTCGGGGGGGGAATCCCTCCACTTT,CASTSGGESLHF
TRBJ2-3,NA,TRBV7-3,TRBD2,TGTGCCAGCAGCCCCGGACTAGCCTATAGCACAGATACGCAGTATTTT,CASSPGLAYSTDTQYF
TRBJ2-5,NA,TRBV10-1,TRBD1,TGCGCCAGCAGTGCGAACAGGGGCCAAGAGACCCAGTACTTC,CASSANRGQETQYF
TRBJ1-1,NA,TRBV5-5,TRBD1,TGTGCCAGCAGCTCGGCGAACAGGGGTGAAGCTTTCTTT,CASSSANRGEAFF
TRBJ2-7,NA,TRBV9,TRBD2,TGTGCCAGCAGCAGTAGCGGGGGGGCGTACGAGCAGTACTTC,CASSSSGGAYEQYF
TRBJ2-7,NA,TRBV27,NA,TGTGCCAGCAGTTTTCAAGCCGTTGGCGAGCAGTACTTC,CASSFQAVGEQYF
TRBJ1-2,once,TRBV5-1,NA,TGCGCCAGCAGCACTAGCGGGGCCAACTATGGCTACACCTTC,CASSTSGANYGYTF
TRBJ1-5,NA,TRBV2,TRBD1,TGTGCCAGCACCGGACAGGAGAGCAATCAGCCCCAGCATTTT,CASTGQESNQPQHF
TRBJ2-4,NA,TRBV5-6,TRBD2,TGTGCCAGCAGCTACCCTAGCGGGGGTCTTGCCAAAAACATTCAGTACTTC,CASSYPSGGLAKNIQYF
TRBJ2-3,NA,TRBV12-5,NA,TGTGCTAGTGGGTCGGGACACTCTAGCACAGATACGCAGTATTTT,CASGSGHSSTDTQYF
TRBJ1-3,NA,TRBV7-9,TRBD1,TGTGCCAGCAGCCCCCGGACAGGGGCTGGAAACACCATATATTTT,CASSPRTGAGNTIYF
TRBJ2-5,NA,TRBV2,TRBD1,TGTGCCAGCAGCTCGGACAGGTCTGGGGAGACCCAGTACTTC,CASSSDRSGETQYF
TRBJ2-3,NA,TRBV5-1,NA,TGCGCCAGCAGCTTGGGTGACATACCCACAGATACGCAGTATTTT,CASSLGDIPTDTQYF
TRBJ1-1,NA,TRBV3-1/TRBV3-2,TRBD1,TGTGCCAGCAGCCCAACGACAGGGGGCGCGTTATCTGAAGCTTTCTTT,CASSPTTGGALSEAFF
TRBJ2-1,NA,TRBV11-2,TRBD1,TGTGCCAGCAGCTTAGATAAAAGGGGGCAGGGGAATGAGCAGTTCTTC,CASSLDKRGQGNEQFF
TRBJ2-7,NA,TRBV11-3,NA,TGTGCCAGCAGCTTAATTTACAGGGTTAACTACGAGCAGTACTTC,CASSLIYRVNYEQYF
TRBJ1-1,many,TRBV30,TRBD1,TGTGCCTGGAGTGCCCATCAGGGGGCGAACACTGAAGCTTTCTTT,CAWSAHQGANTEAFF
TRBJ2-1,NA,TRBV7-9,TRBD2,TGTGCCAGCAGCTTAACCCCTGTAGCGGGGGGTAGCTCCTACAATGAGCAGTTCTTC,CASSLTPVAGGSSYNEQFF
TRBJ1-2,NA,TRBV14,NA,TGTGCCAGCAGCCAAGATTATCTTGGCTACACCTTC,CASSQDYLGYTF
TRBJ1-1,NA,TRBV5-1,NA,TGCGCCAGCAGTCGCAGTGCCCGCACTGAAGCTTTCTTT,CASSRSARTEAFF
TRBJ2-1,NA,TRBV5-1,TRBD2,TGCGCCAGCAGCGTCGCGGCCGGGACTAGCGGGGGGGTCTTAGGCTACAATGAGCAGTTCTTC,CASSVAAGTSGGVLGYNEQFF
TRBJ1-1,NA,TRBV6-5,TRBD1,TGTGCCAGCAGACAGGGGGTATACACTGAAGCTTTCTTT,CASRQGVYTEAFF
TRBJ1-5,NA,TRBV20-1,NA,TGCAGTGCTAGTTTATCGAGGAGCAATCAGCCCCAGCATTTT,CSASLSRSNQPQHF
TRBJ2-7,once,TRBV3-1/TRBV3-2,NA,TGTGCCAGCAGCCTTGATCGACAGGCACAGCAGTACTTC,CASSLDRQAQQYF
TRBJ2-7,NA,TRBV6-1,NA,TGTGCCAGCAGTGAAGCGACAAGCTACGAGCAGTACTTC,CASSEATSYEQYF
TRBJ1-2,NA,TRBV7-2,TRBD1,TGTGCCAGCAGCCTAAATACAGGGGTCGACGGCTACACCTTC,CASSLNTGVDGYTF
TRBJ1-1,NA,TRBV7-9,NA,TGTGCCAGCAGCTTAGTGGGCGGGGACACTGAAGCTTTCTTT,CASSLVGGDTEAFF
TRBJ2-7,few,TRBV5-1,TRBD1,TGCGCCAGCAGCGACCACTCCGGGACAGGCTTCTACGAGCAGTACTTC,CASSDHSGTGFYEQYF
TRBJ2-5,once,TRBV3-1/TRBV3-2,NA,TGTGCCAGCAGTCACGACACCAGACAAGAGACCCAGTACTTC,CASSHDTRQETQYF
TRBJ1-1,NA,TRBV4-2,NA,TGTGCCAGCAGTGGGATGGGGACAAACCCTATGAACACTGAAGCTTTCTTT,CASSGMGTNPMNTEAFF
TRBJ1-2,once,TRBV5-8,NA,TGTGCCAGCAGCTTACTCGGGAGCGAGTTATATGGCTACACCTTC,CASSLLGSELYGYTF
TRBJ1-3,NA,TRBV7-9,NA,TGTGCCAGCAGCTTAGGAGGGTCCGGGACACCAGTCTCTGGAAACACCATATATTTT,CASSLGGSGTPVSGNTIYF
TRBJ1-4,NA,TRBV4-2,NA,TGTGCCAGCAGCCAAGGTGGGAGACGAAGTGAAAAACTGTTTTTT,CASSQGGRRSEKLFF
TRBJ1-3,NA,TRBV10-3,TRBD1,TGTGCCATCAGTGAGGAGGGGGCGGAGGGAAACACCATATATTTT,CAISEEGAEGNTIYF
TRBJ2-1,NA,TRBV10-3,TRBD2,TGTGCCATCGAACGGGCGGGGGGGAATGAGCAGTTCTTC,CAIERAGGNEQFF